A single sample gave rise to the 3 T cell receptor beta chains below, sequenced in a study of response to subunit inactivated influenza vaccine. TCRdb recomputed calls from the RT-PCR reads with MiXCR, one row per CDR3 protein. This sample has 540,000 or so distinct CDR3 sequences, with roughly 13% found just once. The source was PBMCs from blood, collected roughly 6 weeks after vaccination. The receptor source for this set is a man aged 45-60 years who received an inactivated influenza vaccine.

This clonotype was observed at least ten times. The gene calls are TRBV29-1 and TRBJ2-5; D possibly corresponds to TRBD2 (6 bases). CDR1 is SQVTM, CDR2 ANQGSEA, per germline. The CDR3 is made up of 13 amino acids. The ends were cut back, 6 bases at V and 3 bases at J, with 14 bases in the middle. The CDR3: CSVAAQREETQYF. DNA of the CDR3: TGCAGCGTAGCCGCACAGCGGGAAGAGACCCAGTACTTC.

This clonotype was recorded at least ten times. The CDR3 DNA sequence: TGCGCCAGCAGCTTGGGGTCGGGCAACAATGAGCAGTTCTTC. Residues: CASSLGSGNNEQFF. The chain links TRBV5-1 to TRBJ2-1, with D uncertain. This CDR3 comprises 14 residues. Trimming took off 0 bases at V and 5 bases at J, with 9 bases between the two ends. CDR1 SGHRS and CDR2 YFSETQ come from the germline V gene.

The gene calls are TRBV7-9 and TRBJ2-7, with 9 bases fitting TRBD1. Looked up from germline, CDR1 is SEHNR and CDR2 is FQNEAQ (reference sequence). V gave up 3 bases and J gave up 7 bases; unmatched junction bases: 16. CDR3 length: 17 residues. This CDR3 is CASSFAPGGTGYREQYF. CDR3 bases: TGTGCCAGCAGCTTCGCTCCAGGAGGGACAGGGTACAGGGAGCAGTACTTC.